This T cell receptor (beta chain) emerged from a study of OX40 agonist ivuxolimab in advanced cancers. Across the study: Among those enrolled, mean age was approximately 62 years (range roughly 20 to 85) and 75% to 85% were male. Findings and caveats of the study: Doses of 0.1 to 3.0 mg/kg were accompanied by clonal expansion of CD4+ and CD8+ blood T cells by week 6.

Sampled blood was obtained at baseline, cycle 4 day 1, and cycle 7 day 1. As to this clone: The antigen is unknown.

This table comes from immunoSEQ multiplex PCR, and its TCRdb copy is limited to in-frame clones, with some not included. The table shows fewer than 55,000 clones, with 85% to 90% occurring only once. CDR3 length equals 15 residues. Germline CDR1 reads SGHDN; CDR2 reads FVKESK. Trimming pared 2 bases from V and 5 bases from J, leaving 13 bases between. This receptor was taken from an adult with an advanced solid tumor such as melanoma, head and neck, liver or kidney cancer. The rearrangement links TRBV14 to TRBJ1-3; D call uncertain. Sequenced material: CD4+ or CD8+ T cells sorted from blood, taken in a trial of the OX40 agonist ivuxolimab. The CDR3 DNA reads TGTGCCAGCAGCCAAACAACAGCGGGAAGAAACACCATATATTTT. It yields the protein CASSQTTAGRNTIYF.